This T cell receptor (beta chain) was captured in a study of regulatory T cells in long-lasting Graves disease. The germline V gene encodes CDR1 SGHTA and CDR2 FQGNSA. This CDR3 comprises 16 residues. Germline trimming cut 1 base from V and 3 bases from J; bases unmatched to any gene: 6. HTBI primers from iRepertoire and Arm-PCR of CDR3 regions yielded the TCR beta libraries. TCRdb ran MiXCR on the multiplex PCR reads and lists one entry per CDR3 protein. The sample has about 240,000 distinct CDR3 sequences; 20% to 25% are singletons. This clonotype has a count of ten or more. The time point: newly diagnosed GD, antithyroid drugs for less than 3 months. After RNA was extracted from PBMCs, the TCR library was made from it.

This material consisted of peripheral blood mononuclear cells (PBMCs), taken at new diagnosis, from a patient treated with antithyroid drugs. J is TRBJ2-1 and V is TRBV7-2; TRBD2 agrees at 7 bases. The TCR sequence derives from a female donor with Graves disease. The CDR3 region is CASSLEGGSDYNEQFF. CDR3 in DNA: TGTGCCAGCAGCTTAGAGGGCGGGAGCGACTACAATGAGCAGTTCTTC. Drawing the rest from reference TRBV7-2 and TRBJ2-1, the complete variable domain is GAGVSQSPSNKVTEKGKDVELRCDPISGHTALYWYRQSLGQGLEFLIYFQGNSAPDKSGLPSDRFSAERTGGSVSTLTIQRTQQEDSAVYLCASSLEGGSDYNEQFFGPGTRLTVL.